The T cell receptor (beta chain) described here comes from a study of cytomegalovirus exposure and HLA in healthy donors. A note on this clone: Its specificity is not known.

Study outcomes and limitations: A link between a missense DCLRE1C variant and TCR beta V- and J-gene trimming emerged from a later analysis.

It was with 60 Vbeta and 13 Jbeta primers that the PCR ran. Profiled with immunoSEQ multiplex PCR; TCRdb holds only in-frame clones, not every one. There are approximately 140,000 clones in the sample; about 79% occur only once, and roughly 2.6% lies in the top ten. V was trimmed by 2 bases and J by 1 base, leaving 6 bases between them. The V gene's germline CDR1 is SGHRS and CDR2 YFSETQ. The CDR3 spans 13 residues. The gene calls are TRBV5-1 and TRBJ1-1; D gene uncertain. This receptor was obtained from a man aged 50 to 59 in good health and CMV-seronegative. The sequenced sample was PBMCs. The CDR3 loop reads CASSLQTNTEAFF. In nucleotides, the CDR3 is TGCGCCAGCAGCTTACAGACGAACACTGAAGCTTTCTTT.